The present T cell receptor (beta chain) was sequenced within a study of CD8 T cells in Susac syndrome. Points from the study as a whole: Only a relatively small number of individuals were included in the TCR sequencing and HLA analysis.

Concerning this clonotype: Its antigen is as yet unknown.

When the RNA was reverse transcribed, random hexamers were used with an input of roughly 0.45 to 1 ug. The immunoSEQ assay covered 54 Vbeta and 13 Jbeta segments for CDR3. MiXCR, applied by TCRdb to the immunoSEQ multiplex PCR reads, yields one record per CDR3 protein. The profile shows around 220,000 distinct CDR3 sequences, approximately 90% of them singletons. The CDR3 runs to 14 residues. Germline V gene sequence: CDR1 SGHDT, CDR2 YYEEEE. V was shortened by 3 bases and J by 5 bases, with 11 bases between the two germline ends. V usage is TRBV5-6 and J usage is TRBJ2-2; D gene uncertain. This clonotype was obtained from a human donor with multiple sclerosis. Specimen: CD8+ T cells from PBMCs. This CDR3 is CASSYFYETGELFF. CDR3 coding DNA: TGTGCCAGCAGCTACTTTTACGAGACCGGGGAGCTGTTTTTT.